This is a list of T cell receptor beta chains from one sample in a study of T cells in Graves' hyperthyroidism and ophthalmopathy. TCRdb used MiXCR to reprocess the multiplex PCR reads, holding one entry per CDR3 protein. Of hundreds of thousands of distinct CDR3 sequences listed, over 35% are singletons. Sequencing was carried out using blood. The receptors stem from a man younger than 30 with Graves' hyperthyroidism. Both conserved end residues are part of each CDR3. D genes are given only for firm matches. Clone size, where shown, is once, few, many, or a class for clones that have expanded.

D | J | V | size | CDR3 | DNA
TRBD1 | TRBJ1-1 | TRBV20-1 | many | CSATDRVGTEAFF | TGCAGTGCTACCGACAGGGTAGGAACTGAAGCTTTCTTT
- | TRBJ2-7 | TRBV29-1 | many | CSVIWVRDPSYEQYF | TGCAGCGTTATCTGGGTCAGGGATCCCTCCTACGAGCAGTACTTC
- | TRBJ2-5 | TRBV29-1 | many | CSVSGLPSKETQYF | TGCAGCGTGTCAGGCCTTCCAAGCAAAGAGACCCAGTACTTC
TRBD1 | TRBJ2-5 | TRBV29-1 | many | CSIRQGDETQYF | TGCAGCATCAGACAGGGGGACGAGACCCAGTACTTC
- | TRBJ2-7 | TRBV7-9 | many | CASSSEDEQYF | TGTGCCAGCAGCTCCGAAGACGAGCAGTACTTC
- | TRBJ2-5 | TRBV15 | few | CATSSQADGAQETQYF | TGTGCCACCAGCAGCCAAGCGGACGGGGCCCAAGAGACCCAGTACTTC
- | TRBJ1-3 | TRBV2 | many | CASSPTGTSSGNTIYF | TGTGCCAGCAGTCCTACAGGCACCAGCTCTGGAAACACCATATATTTT
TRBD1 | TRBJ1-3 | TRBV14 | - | CASSIHDRGYGNTIYF | TGTGCCAGCAGCATACATGACAGGGGGTACGGAAACACCATATATTTT
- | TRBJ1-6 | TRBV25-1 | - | CASSQDPGAFSPLHF | TGTGCCAGCAGCCAAGACCCGGGGGCCTTTTCACCCCTCCACTTT
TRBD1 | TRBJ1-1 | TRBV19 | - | CASTARTGLKVAEAFF | TGTGCCAGCACAGCCAGGACAGGCCTTAAGGTGGCTGAAGCTTTCTTT
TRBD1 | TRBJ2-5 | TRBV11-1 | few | CASSRGTGKETQYF | TGTGCCAGCAGCCGGGGGACAGGAAAAGAGACCCAGTACTTC
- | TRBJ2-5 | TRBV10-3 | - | CASSESTAQETQYF | TGTGCCAGCAGTGAAAGTACCGCTCAAGAGACCCAGTACTTC
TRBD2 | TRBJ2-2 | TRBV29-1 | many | CSVEEETSGANTGELFF | TGCAGCGTTGAAGAAGAGACTAGCGGGGCGAACACCGGGGAGCTGTTTTTT
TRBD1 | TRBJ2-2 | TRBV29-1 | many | CSVNDRDSNTGELFF | TGCAGCGTTAATGACCGGGACAGTAACACCGGGGAGCTGTTTTTT
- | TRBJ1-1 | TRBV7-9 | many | CASSFYSTEAFF | TGTGCCAGCAGCTTTTATAGCACTGAAGCTTTCTTT
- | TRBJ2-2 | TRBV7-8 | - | CASSLGVAGELFF | TGTGCCAGCAGCTTAGGGGTAGCCGGGGAGCTGTTTTTT
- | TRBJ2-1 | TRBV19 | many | CASSSGLPEQFF | TGTGCCAGTAGCTCCGGACTACCCGAGCAGTTCTTC
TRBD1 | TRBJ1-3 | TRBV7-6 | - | CASSYRQGGNTIYF | TGTGCCAGCAGTTACCGACAGGGTGGAAACACCATATATTTT
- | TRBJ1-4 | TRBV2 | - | CASNNPPEKLFF | TGTGCCAGCAATAATCCACCCGAAAAACTGTTTTTT
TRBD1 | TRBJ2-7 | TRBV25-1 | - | CASRGGDRGSYEQYF | TGTGCCAGCAGAGGAGGGGACAGGGGGTCCTACGAGCAGTACTTC
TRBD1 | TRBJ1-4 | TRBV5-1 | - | CASSPGGQETTNEKLFF | TGCGCCAGCAGCCCCGGTGGACAGGAGACAACTAATGAAAAACTGTTTTTT
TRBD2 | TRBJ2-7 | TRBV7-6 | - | CATSNLGDGGRGYGQYF | TGTGCCACCAGCAATTTAGGGGACGGCGGGAGAGGCTACGGGCAGTACTTC
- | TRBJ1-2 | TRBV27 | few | CASRPRTLNGYTF | TGTGCCAGCAGACCTAGGACCCTGAATGGCTACACCTTC
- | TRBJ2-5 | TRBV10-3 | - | CASSEQGRKETQYF | TGTGCCAGCAGTGAGCAGGGCCGGAAGGAGACCCAGTACTTC
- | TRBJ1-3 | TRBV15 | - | CATSSAKVGQSGNTIYF | TGTGCCACCAGCAGTGCCAAGGTCGGACAGTCTGGAAACACCATATATTTT
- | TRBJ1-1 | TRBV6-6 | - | CASQIQGILEYGTEAFF | TGTGCCAGCCAAATCCAAGGCATATTGGAGTACGGCACTGAAGCTTTCTTT